The 11 T cell receptor beta chains in this list originate from one sample, sequenced in a study of T cell responses to AZD1222 COVID-19 vaccine. Here immunoSEQ multiplex PCR was the method, and the copy in TCRdb shows in-frame clones only, minus some. Of about 140,000 clones listed, approximately 90% are singletons. This sample comprised peripheral blood, obtained on day 0 of AZD1222 vaccination. The receptors derive from an adult in good health.

On this clone itself: This specimen includes other DNA sequences encoding the same CDR3. This chain joins TRBV5-1 and TRBJ2-3; TRBD1 is a possible D gene (5 bases). V gave up 1 base and J gave up 2 bases, with 8 bases separating them. The CDR3 loop spans 14 amino acids. Germline V CDR1 and CDR2: SGHRS, YFSETQ. This CDR3 is CASSLQGPTDTQYF. In nucleotides, the CDR3 is TGCGCCAGCAGCTTGCAGGGCCCCACAGATACGCAGTATTTT.

The V gene is TRBV7-8, the J gene TRBJ2-7; D not resolved. Trimming removed 3 bases at V and 0 bases at J, with 6 bases between. There are 13 residues in the CDR3. Germline-derived CDR1 and CDR2 are SGHVS and FQNEAQ. The CDR3 DNA sequence: TGTGCCAGCAGCTTCGGGTACTCCTACGAGCAGTACTTC. This sequence encodes CASSFGYSYEQYF.

The chain has TRBV11-2 and TRBJ1-2; D gene unclear. The CDR3 has 14 residues. Germline V CDR1 and CDR2: SGHAT, FQNNGV. V lost 5 bases to trimming and J lost 4 bases, with 14 bases between them. The CDR3 spells CASSLSRAGYGYTF. CDR3 coding DNA: TGTGCCAGCAGCCTTTCAAGGGCCGGCTATGGCTACACCTTC.

This sequence joins TRBV4-1 and TRBJ1-1, with D maybe TRBD1 (5 bases). Germline V gives CDR1 MGHRA, CDR2 YSYEKL. The CDR3 runs 14 residues. Trimming pared 3 bases from V and 0 bases from J, leaving 8 bases between. The CDR3 DNA follows: TGCGCCAGCAGCCAGCCGACAGTGAACACTGAAGCTTTCTTT. Residues: CASSQPTVNTEAFF.

J is TRBJ1-2 and V is TRBV28; TRBD1 is a possible D gene (5 bases). The CDR3 length is 13 residues. Germline V gene sequence: CDR1 MDHEN, CDR2 SYDVKM. V lost 7 bases to trimming and J lost 8 bases, with 17 bases between them. The CDR3 reads CASKTGGIGGYTF. The CDR3 DNA sequence: TGTGCCAGCAAAACGGGGGGGATTGGAGGCTACACCTTC.

V usage is TRBV20-1 and J usage is TRBJ2-5, with unresolved D. The germline V gene encodes CDR1 DFQATT and CDR2 SNEGSKA (reference sequence). Trimming took off 6 bases at V and 1 base at J, with 6 bases between the two ends. The CDR3 totals 11 residues. For the CDR3, the DNA is TGCAGTGCCCGGGCCCAAGAGACCCAGTACTTC. Protein product: CSARAQETQYF.

This chain uses TRBV11-2 with TRBJ1-2, with D uncertain. Germline CDR1 is SGHAT and CDR2 is FQNNGV. V gave up 4 bases and J gave up 4 bases, with 10 bases separating them. CDR3 length: 13 residues. The CDR3 DNA follows: TGTGCCAGCAGCTCCTCGGGTGTCTATGGCTACACCTTC. This translates into CASSSSGVYGYTF.

V is TRBV7-3 and J is TRBJ2-5, with 12 nucleotides matching TRBD2. Germline V gene data show CDR1 as SGHTA and CDR2 as FQGTGA. The CDR3 length is 16 residues. The V and J ends lost 5 bases and 5 bases, in that order; junction bases with no gene match: 9. CDR3 amino acids: CASSASGGASGETQYF. The DNA for the CDR3 is TGTGCCAGCAGCGCTAGCGGGGGGGCTAGTGGGGAGACCCAGTACTTC.

V is TRBV21-1 and J is TRBJ2-1; no check of the table's D call, TRBD2, against the DNA was made. TRBV21-1 is a pseudogene. This CDR3 is built from 18 residues. The CDR3 region is CASSKRRLAGRTYNEQFF. CDR3 nucleotide sequence: TGTGCCAGCAGCAAAAGGAGACTAGCGGGACGAACGTACAATGAGCAGTTCTTC.

V is TRBV28 and J is TRBJ1-6, with TRBD1 as a possible D gene (6 bases). The CDR3 spans 13 residues. Trimming cost V 6 bases and J 8 bases, with 11 bases left between them. Germline V gene lookup returns CDR1 MDHEN and CDR2 SYDVKM. The chain's CDR3 is CASSLDSYSPLHF. In DNA form, the CDR3 reads TGTGCCAGCAGCCTGGACAGTTATTCACCCCTCCACTTT.

V usage is TRBV6-2 or TRBV6-3 and J usage is TRBJ2-7; the match to TRBD2 covers 7 bases. V lost 2 bases, J lost 2 bases, and 3 bases stayed unmatched. Germline V lookup: CDR1 MNHEY, CDR2 SVGEGT. The CDR3 totals 14 residues. The CDR3 nucleotides are TGTGCCAGCAGTTACAGGGAGGGTCCCTACGAGCAGTACTTC. This gives the protein CASSYREGPYEQYF.